The entry that follows covers one T cell receptor (beta chain) sequence. Its target is unknown. V lost 5 bases and J 4 bases, leaving 9 bases between the germline ends. Looked up from germline, CDR1 is SEHNR and CDR2 is FQNEAQ (reference sequence). The CDR3 contains 13 residues. The sample originates from a study of cytotoxic CD8 clonotypes in ibrutinib-treated CLL. Generated by immunoSEQ multiplex PCR, the TCRdb table keeps only in-frame clones and is missing some. The repertoire holds some 200,000 clones, with approximately 79% as singletons. General study points: Clonality rose at ibrutinib response, held steady in sustained remission, and fell toward baseline at progression.

The chain joins TRBV7-9 to TRBJ2-1; D may be TRBD1 (6 bases). The source was PBMCs, collected after 12 months of ibrutinib treatment. This TCR was recovered from a human donor with chronic lymphocytic leukemia. CDR3: CASSSQGYNEQFF. As DNA, the CDR3 is TGTGCCAGCAGCAGCCAGGGGTACAATGAGCAGTTCTTC. The full variable domain, its missing parts supplied by reference TRBV7-9 and TRBJ2-1, is DTGVSQNPRHKITKRGQNVTFRCDPISEHNRLYWYRQTLGQGPEFLTYFQNEAQLEKSRLLSDRFSAERPKGSFSTLEIQRTEQGDSAMYLCASSSQGYNEQFFGPGTRLTVL.